Sequencing of this T cell receptor (beta chain) was carried out in a study of CD8 T cells in ankylosing spondylitis (dated by TCRdb to about 2017). Turning to the overall study: The study set out to find disease-linked TCR variants by profiling T cell receptor beta repertoires in ankylosing spondylitis patients and healthy donors. The full study cohort was made up of about 24 ankylosing spondylitis patients and 108 healthy donors. Peripheral blood was sampled, and synovial fluid was additionally collected from ankylosing spondylitis patients.

This clonotype was picked up many times. It lacks a known antigen. Base qualities are not recorded, but no much larger clone differs from it by a single base. Study-level results and caveats: A TCR beta motif made up of roughly eight highly homologous amino acid variants appeared to be characteristic of blood from ankylosing spondylitis patients. In peripheral blood, the disease-linked clones were found at relatively low frequencies and had a CD8+ phenotype. The disease-linked clones were reported to be significantly enriched in matched synovial fluid samples from ankylosing spondylitis patients. Some motif variants were previously reported in synovial fluid and blood of reactive arthritis patients, suggesting common disease-initiation mechanisms.

There are 15 amino acids in the CDR3, from cysteine to phenylalanine inclusive. CDR3 DNA only is kept here, 45 bases in frame from base 1. The data were produced on an Illumina HiSeq 2500. Quantitative 5'-RACE with molecular barcodes was used to prepare TCR beta libraries. The authors' pipeline ran thus. A new computational method based on a probabilistic model of VDJ rearrangement was used to identify disease-linked TCR variants. TCRdb ran its own pipeline on the public reads, namely fastp trimming at Q25 and MiXCR clone calling, and kept in-frame beta chains. Rows with one shared CDR3 protein collapse into an entry with the most common genes and DNA. The V and J calls were determined by TCRdb, not by the authors. The sample table lists about 450,000 distinct CDR3 sequences, 20% to 30% of them with a count of one. The ten biggest clones cover about 0.92% of the sample.

This receptor was taken from a male donor with ankylosing spondylitis. The sample consisted of blood, either unsorted or a sorted T cell fraction (not recorded which). The sequence links TRBV21-1 to TRBJ2-1; TRBD2 is the table's D call and was not checked against the DNA. TRBV21-1 is a pseudogene. Read as DNA, the sequence is TGTGCCAGCAGCAGTACTAGCGGAACCTACAATGAGCAGTTCTTC. It translates to CASSSTSGTYNEQFF.